The clone carrying this T cell receptor (beta chain) has a single count. The CDR3 has 15 residues. Germline V CDR1 and CDR2: SEHNR, FQNEAQ (reference sequence). V dropped 4 bases and J dropped 2 bases, with 12 bases sitting between them. TCRdb keeps only in-frame clones here, not all; method: immunoSEQ multiplex PCR. In the table there are 20,000 to 25,000 clones, roughly 80% of which are singletons. This sample was included in a study of PD-1 blockade in classical Hodgkin lymphoma. Every patient experienced relapse after autologous stem cell transplantation, and brentuximab vedotin exposure varied. The input for sequencing was peripheral blood mononuclear cells (PBMCs), taken before the second cycle of nivolumab. The receptor was isolated from a human donor with classical Hodgkin lymphoma. The chain links TRBV7-9 to TRBJ2-1; TRBD1 is a possible D gene (6 bases). The CDR3, as DNA: TGTGCCAGCAGCTCTAAAGGGGGACCCTACAATGAGCAGTTCTTC. It encodes CASSSKGGPYNEQFF. Filled out from reference TRBV7-9 and TRBJ2-1, the complete variable domain reads DTGVSQNPRHKITKRGQNVTFRCDPISEHNRLYWYRQTLGQGPEFLTYFQNEAQLEKSRLLSDRFSAERPKGSFSTLEIQRTEQGDSAMYLCASSSKGGPYNEQFFGPGTRLTVL.